The 24 T cell receptor beta chains given below trace back to one sample, sequenced in a study of beta chain features in type 1 diabetes. Findings of the study overall: Type 1 diabetes patients showed a moderate but significant shortening of TCRB CDR3s in all four CD4+ subsets.

These receptors' antigens are unknown. Expressed TCRB transcripts were sequenced after all isolated RNA was converted to cDNA. The assay was immunoSEQ multiplex PCR, and TCRdb's table has in-frame clones only and misses some. The sample includes about 280,000 clones, about 15% of them seen just once. Material for sequencing was naive CD4+ T cells from blood. The receptors come from a man aged 18 to 30 with type 1 diabetes.

This clone was detected a few times. The same CDR3 also results from other DNA sequences found in this sample. The chain recombines TRBV20-1 with TRBJ2-3; D is uncertain. Germline V CDR1 and CDR2: DFQATT, SNEGSKA (reference sequence). V dropped 3 bases and J dropped 4 bases, with 5 bases sitting between them. The CDR3 has 11 residues. CDR3 loop: CSASRADTQYF. CDR3 DNA sequence: TGCAGTGCTAGTCGGGCAGATACGCAGTATTTT.

This clone was counted between two and nine times. The chain uses TRBV7-9 and TRBJ2-5; TRBD2 matches 7 bases. CDR1 and CDR2 (germline): SEHNR, FQNEAQ (reference sequence). V was clipped by 5 bases and J by 4 bases; unmatched bases: 4. CDR3 size: 13 residues. The CDR3 sequence is CASSSSGSETQYF. The CDR3 region has the DNA TGTGCCAGCAGCAGTAGCGGGTCAGAGACCCAGTACTTC.

This clone was observed a few times. The chain has TRBV29-1 and TRBJ2-5; D remains ambiguous. The length of the CDR3 is 14 residues. The germline V gene has CDR1 SQVTM and CDR2 ANQGSEA. Trimming shortened V by 7 bases and J by 5 bases, and 20 bases separated the two germline ends. The CDR3 is CSGALVGRVETQYF. CDR3 DNA: TGCAGCGGGGCTTTGGTTGGTCGCGTGGAGACCCAGTACTTC.

The V gene is TRBV5-1, the J gene TRBJ2-7; 11 bases fit TRBD1. The CDR3 has 14 residues. V was clipped by 6 bases and J by 5 bases; unmatched bases: 7. Germline V lookup: CDR1 SGHRS, CDR2 YFSETQ. CDR3 coding DNA: TGCGCCAGCACCTGGACAGGGGGCGCCGACGAGCAGTACTTC. It specifies CASTWTGGADEQYF.

This clone was picked up a small number of times. The J gene is TRBJ1-5, the V gene TRBV7-2; D uncertain. Deletions cut 7 bases from V and 4 bases from J, with 14 bases between. Germline values: CDR1 SGHTA, CDR2 FQGNSA. The CDR3 sequence is 14 residues long. The CDR3: CASNPWGENQPQHF. In DNA form, the CDR3 reads TGTGCCAGCAACCCGTGGGGAGAAAATCAGCCCCAGCATTTT.

This clone appeared a few times. The V gene is TRBV4-2, the J gene TRBJ2-6; TRBD2 agrees at 11 bases. Trimming took 1 base from V and 0 from J; bases not matched to a gene: 2. From germline, CDR1 is LGHNA and CDR2 YNFKEQ. This CDR3 contains 18 residues. The CDR3 here is CASSQGLAGHSGANVLTF. The CDR3 nucleotides read TGTGCCAGCAGCCAAGGACTAGCGGGGCACTCTGGGGCCAACGTCCTGACTTTC.

The V call is TRBV30, the J call TRBJ1-4, with unresolved D. V was clipped by 0 bases and J by 13 bases, with 15 bases between them. This CDR3 contains 13 residues. The germline CDR1 and CDR2 sequences are GTSNPN and SVGIG (reference sequence). Here the CDR3 reads CAWSVRGGLGLFF. In nucleotides, the CDR3 is TGTGCCTGGAGTGTACGAGGAGGGCTGGGACTGTTTTTT.

J is TRBJ2-7 and V is TRBV2; 16 bases align to TRBD2. Per germline, CDR1 SNHLY and CDR2 FYNNEI. Unmatched junction bases numbered 0, after V lost 8 bases and J lost 2 bases. The CDR3 is made up of 14 amino acids. The CDR3 region has the DNA TGTGCCAGCGGGACTAGCGGGGGGGCCTACGAGCAGTACTTC. Its translation: CASGTSGGAYEQYF.

The V call is TRBV9, the J call TRBJ1-2; D unresolved. Germline loops: CDR1 SGDLS, CDR2 YYNGEE. The length of the CDR3 is 13 residues. Trimming pared 0 bases from V and 4 bases from J, leaving 7 bases between. The CDR3 reads CASSVGQAYGYTF. Here the CDR3 DNA reads TGTGCCAGCAGCGTAGGCCAGGCCTATGGCTACACCTTC.

The V and J genes are TRBV13 and TRBJ2-2, with 12 bases fitting TRBD2. J gave up 5 bases and V 3 bases, and 7 bases lay outside the gene matches. The CDR3 totals 17 residues. Germline V gene data show CDR1 as PRHDT and CDR2 as FYEKMQ (reference sequence). CDR3 residues: CASSFASGREATGELFF. In nucleotides, the CDR3 is TGTGCCAGCAGCTTTGCTAGCGGGAGGGAAGCAACCGGGGAGCTGTTTTTT.

In its sample, this clone was seen a few times. The rearrangement links TRBV30 to TRBJ1-5; 8 bases align to TRBD1. Germline CDR1 reads GTSNPN; CDR2 reads SVGIG (reference sequence). The ends lost 0 bases at V and 6 bases at J; junction bases unmatched: 7. CDR3 length: 15 amino acids. The CDR3 loop is CAWSVGQGRGQPQHF. The CDR3 DNA reads TGTGCCTGGAGTGTAGGACAGGGCAGGGGTCAGCCCCAGCATTTT. The full variable domain, completed using reference TRBV30 and TRBJ1-5, is SQTIHQWPATLVQPVGSPLSLECTVEGTSNPNLYWYRQAAGRGLQLLFYSVGIGQISSEVPQNLSASRPQDRQFILSSKKLLLSDSGFYLCAWSVGQGRGQPQHFGDGTRLSIL.

The chain carries TRBV19 and TRBJ2-7, with 9 bases identical to TRBD2. The germline CDR1 and CDR2 sequences are LNHDA and SQIVND (reference sequence). CDR3 length: 15 amino acids. J gave up 4 bases and V 8 bases, and 12 bases lay outside the gene matches. The CDR3 reads CASSETSGDIYEQYF. The CDR3 DNA reads TGTGCCAGTTCGGAGACTAGCGGAGATATTTACGAGCAGTACTTC.

This clone was recorded a few times. V is TRBV28 and J is TRBJ2-1; possibly TRBD1 for D (6 bases). With 4 bases removed from V and 4 bases from J, the gap between germline ends came to 8 bases. There are 13 residues in the CDR3. Germline V gene sequence: CDR1 MDHEN, CDR2 SYDVKM. This CDR3 is CASSWDKYNEQFF. The CDR3 nucleotides read TGTGCCAGCAGTTGGGACAAGTACAATGAGCAGTTCTTC.

The gene calls are TRBV4-1 and TRBJ2-4, with TRBD2 matching over 12 bases. Germline-derived CDR1 and CDR2 are MGHRA and YSYEKL. The V gene end was trimmed by 2 bases and the J gene end by 0 bases; junction bases not matched to a gene: 2. This CDR3 is 17 amino acids long. CDR3 DNA: TGCGCCAGCAGCCAACCGACTAGCGGGAGAGCCAAAAACATTCAGTACTTC. Its protein is CASSQPTSGRAKNIQYF.

In its sample, this clone was seen a few times. Here the CDR3 DNA reads TGTGCCATCACGACCTCCGGGACAGAGGGCTACGAGCAGTACTTC. Protein: CAITTSGTEGYEQYF. This chain uses TRBV10-3 with TRBJ2-7, with 7 bases that match TRBD1. The CDR3 spans 15 residues. CDR1 is ENHRY, CDR2 SYGVKD, per germline. V was pared by 7 bases and J by 3 bases, with 12 bases of the junction left unmatched.

This clone has just a few counts. This chain uses TRBV14 with TRBJ1-5, with D maybe TRBD1 (5 bases). Looked up from germline, CDR1 is SGHDN and CDR2 is FVKESK. CDR3 size: 13 residues. V lost 3 bases and J 4 bases, leaving 7 bases between the germline ends. The CDR3 DNA reads TGTGCCAGCAGCCAGGGGCGGAATCAGCCCCAGCATTTT. Its protein product is CASSQGRNQPQHF.

This clone appeared a few times. The chain employs TRBV2 and TRBJ2-1, with D possibly matching TRBD1 (6 bases). The V end lost 5 bases, the J end lost 8 bases, and 10 bases lay between the germline ends. Germline CDR1 is SNHLY and CDR2 is FYNNEI. The CDR3 consists of 12 residues. The CDR3 protein is CASSQRGYEQFF. The CDR3 DNA is TGTGCCAGCAGTCAGAGGGGGTATGAGCAGTTCTTC.

This clone was observed a few times. Additional DNA sequences in this sample encode the identical CDR3. The rearrangement links TRBV18 to TRBJ2-7; the D gene is possibly TRBD1 (6 bases). Germline V lookup: CDR1 KGHSH, CDR2 LQKENI. V lost 3 bases and J 2 bases, leaving 11 bases between the germline ends. The CDR3 is 14 amino acids. The CDR3 spells CASSPRQGPYEQYF. The CDR3 DNA follows: TGTGCCAGCTCACCGCGTCAGGGGCCCTACGAGCAGTACTTC.

The CDR3 DNA reads TGCGCCAGCAGCGTCGGAGCCGCCTATAATTCACCCCTCCACTTT. Protein: CASSVGAAYNSPLHF. This chain joins TRBV5-1 and TRBJ1-6; D unresolved. Trimming removed 4 bases at V and 2 bases at J, with 10 bases between. Germline CDR1 SGHRS, CDR2 YFSETQ. This CDR3 is 15 amino acids long. The full variable domain, with the rest looked up from reference TRBV5-1 and TRBJ1-6, is KAGVTQTPRYLIKTRGQQVTLSCSPISGHRSVSWYQQTPGQGLQFLFEYFSETQRNKGNFPGRFSGRQFSNSRSEMNVSTLELGDSALYLCASSVGAAYNSPLHFGNGTRLTVT.

This clone showed up just a few times. The chain is built from TRBV7-2 and TRBJ2-7; tentative D call: TRBD2 (6 bases). The CDR3 contains 13 residues. Looked up from germline, CDR1 is SGHTA and CDR2 is FQGNSA. Trimming left V 8 bases short and J 1 base short, with 12 bases between. The CDR3 loop is CASRRRDSYEQYF. The CDR3 region has the DNA TGTGCCAGCCGAAGGCGGGATTCCTACGAGCAGTACTTC.

This clone was recorded once. This chain joins TRBV5-1 and TRBJ2-1, with 11 bases matching TRBD2. V trimming: 4 bases; J trimming: 10 bases; junction bases outside the gene matches: 10. Germline V CDR1 and CDR2: SGHRS, YFSETQ. The CDR3 loop spans 15 amino acids. CDR3 in amino acids: CASSVTSGRGDEQFF. In nucleotides, the CDR3 is TGCGCCAGCAGCGTAACTAGCGGGAGAGGTGACGAGCAGTTCTTC.

The chain employs TRBV7-2 and TRBJ2-5; D perhaps matches TRBD2 (7 bases). The CDR3 totals 15 residues. V shed 11 bases and J shed 5 bases, with 24 bases lying between them. Germline assignment: CDR1 SGHTA and CDR2 FQGNSA. The CDR3 is CACSVGGLSPETQYF. CDR3 DNA sequence: TGTGCCTGTTCGGTGGGGGGGCTATCCCCCGAGACCCAGTACTTC.

This chain connects TRBV18 to TRBJ2-1; D ambiguous. Germline CDR1 is KGHSH and CDR2 is LQKENI. V was clipped by 3 bases and J by 0 bases, with 12 bases between them. The CDR3 is 16 amino acids. CDR3 nucleotides: TGTGCCAGCTCACCTAGCCCTCGGAGCTCCTACAATGAGCAGTTCTTC. This translates into CASSPSPRSSYNEQFF.

The chain has TRBV11-2 and TRBJ2-7; a weak D match, TRBD1 (5 bases). The CDR3 has 15 amino acids. Trimming removed 1 base from V and 7 bases from J, with 17 bases in between. CDR1 is SGHAT and CDR2 is FQNNGV in the germline V gene. In DNA form, the CDR3 reads TGTGCCAGCAGCTTAGTGGCGACAGACCTACTAGAGCAGTACTTC. Translated, it gives CASSLVATDLLEQYF.